This is a list of T cell receptor beta chains from one sample in a study of blood T cells in healthy people across ages. TCRdb re-analysed the 5' RACE reads in MiXCR, keeping a single row per CDR3 protein. The table has hundreds of thousands of distinct CDR3 sequences, roughly 50% seen once; the top ten hold under 30%. Sequencing used blood. The receptors originated from a man aged 35-49 years in good health. Both conserved end residues are part of each CDR3. D genes are given only for firm matches. A row's size may be missing; if present it is once, few, many or a size class.

v_call	d_call	clone_size	j_call	cdr3_length	cdr3_aa	cdr3_nt
TRBV5-1	.	.	TRBJ2-7	14	CASSPEGYHYEQYF	TGCGCCAGCAGCCCCGAGGGATACCACTACGAGCAGTACTTC
TRBV7-2	.	few	TRBJ2-5	14	CASSLVLRKETQYF	TGTGCCAGCAGCTTAGTCCTCCGTAAAGAGACCCAGTACTTC
TRBV29-1	.	.	TRBJ2-5	14	CSLARERRYNEQYF	TGCAGCCTCGCACGGGAGCGGAGATACAATGAGCAGTACTTC
TRBV7-8	.	once	TRBJ1-2	13	CASSLSLNYGYTF	TGTGCCAGCAGCTTATCCCTGAACTATGGCTACACCTTC
TRBV9	TRBD1	.	TRBJ2-3	14	CASSLSQGADTQYF	TGTGCCAGCAGCCTATCCCAGGGGGCAGATACGCAGTATTTT
TRBV30	.	.	TRBJ1-1	11	CAWMMNTEAFF	TGTGCCTGGATGATGAACACTGAAGCTTTCTTT
TRBV7-2	TRBD1	.	TRBJ1-6	16	CASSLWTGRSGSPLHF	TGTGCCAGCAGTTTATGGACAGGGAGGAGTGGTTCACCCCTCCACTTT
TRBV28	.	.	TRBJ2-4	14	CASTGGQGIWEQYF	TGTGCCAGCACGGGCGGGCAGGGAATATGGGAGCAGTACTTC
TRBV29-1	.	.	TRBJ2-3	16	CGVVPQATGEADTQYF	TGCGGCGTTGTTCCCCAGGCAACGGGAGAGGCCGATACGCAGTATTTT
TRBV29-1	TRBD2	.	TRBJ2-1	12	CSVLAGVNEQFF	TGCAGCGTTCTAGCGGGGGTTAATGAGCAGTTCTTC
TRBV4-3	TRBD1	few	TRBJ2-1	13	CASSQTGTGVLFF	TGCGCCAGCAGCCAGACTGGGACAGGGGTTCTGTTCTTC
TRBV6-2/TRBV6-3	.	few	TRBJ2-7	16	CASSKRPGPGLGEQYF	TGTGCCAGCTCTAAGCGTCCCGGACCGGGGCTTGGCGAGCAGTACTTC
TRBV6-1	.	many	TRBJ2-3	13	CASSGGHTDTQYF	TGTGCCAGCAGTGGAGGACACACAGATACGCAGTATTTT
TRBV12-3/TRBV12-4	.	.	TRBJ1-1	13	CASSTRVRTEAFF	TGTGCCAGCAGCACGAGGGTTCGCACTGAAGCTTTCTTT
TRBV7-2	.	.	TRBJ1-4	15	CASSLGGAGSGKLFF	TGTGCCAGCAGCTTAGGGGGGGCAGGGTCGGGAAAACTGTTTTTT
TRBV6-2/TRBV6-3	.	.	TRBJ2-5	11	CASKDYETQYF	TGTGCCAGCAAAGATTATGAGACCCAGTACTTC
TRBV4-3	.	few	TRBJ2-7	14	CASSQQQGAYEQYF	TGCGCCAGCAGCCAACAACAGGGAGCCTACGAGCAGTACTTC
TRBV7-2	TRBD2	few	TRBJ2-3	16	CASSFQAGARGDTQYF	TGTGCCAGCAGCTTCCAAGCGGGGGCCCGCGGAGATACGCAGTATTTT
TRBV7-9	TRBD1	.	TRBJ2-7	15	CASSFNNRGAYEQYF	TGTGCCAGCAGCTTTAACAACAGGGGTGCCTACGAGCAGTACTTC
TRBV7-9	TRBD1	.	TRBJ2-6	20	CASSLGVGTGASSGANVLTF	TGTGCCAGCAGCTTAGGAGTGGGGACAGGGGCCAGCTCTGGGGCCAACGTCCTGACTTTC
TRBV10-3	TRBD1	few	TRBJ1-2	16	CAISESTRGINYGYTF	TGTGCCATCAGTGAGTCCACCAGGGGGATTAACTATGGCTACACCTTC
TRBV7-2	TRBD2	.	TRBJ2-4	15	CASSFGTSGKNIQYF	TGTGCCAGCAGCTTTGGGACTAGCGGAAAAAACATTCAGTACTTC
TRBV20-1	.	few	TRBJ2-7	19	CSARDMTSGVGTDPDEQYF	TGCAGTGCTAGAGATATGACATCGGGGGTTGGGACTGACCCTGACGAGCAGTACTTC
TRBV2	TRBD1	.	TRBJ2-5	15	CASSASTGGAETQYF	TGTGCCAGCAGTGCCTCAACAGGGGGCGCGGAGACCCAGTACTTC
TRBV6-6	.	.	TRBJ2-7	14	CASSDSGNAYEQYF	TGTGCCAGCAGCGACTCAGGAAACGCCTACGAGCAGTACTTC
TRBV20-1	.	.	TRBJ1-2	11	CSARASQGYTF	TGCAGTGCTAGAGCCAGCCAAGGCTACACCTTC
TRBV29-1	.	few	TRBJ2-2	12	CSVDPCAGELFF	TGCAGCGTTGATCCGTGCGCGGGGGAGCTGTTTTTT
TRBV12-3/TRBV12-4	.	.	TRBJ1-2	13	CASSLRQNYGYTF	TGTGCCAGCAGTTTACGCCAGAACTATGGCTACACCTTC
TRBV7-2	.	.	TRBJ2-5	18	CASSLRPNGGGARETQYF	TGTGCCAGCAGCCTTAGACCAAATGGAGGGGGGGCGCGGGAGACCCAGTACTTC
TRBV29-1	TRBD2	.	TRBJ2-1	13	CSVVGLAIDEQFF	TGCAGCGTTGTGGGACTAGCCATCGATGAGCAGTTCTTC
TRBV2	TRBD1	.	TRBJ2-7	15	CASTEWGQGNYEQYF	TGTGCCAGCACCGAATGGGGACAGGGGAACTACGAGCAGTACTTC
TRBV20-1	TRBD2	.	TRBJ2-5	14	CSAGVTGGEETQYF	TGCAGTGCTGGCGTAACGGGAGGTGAAGAGACCCAGTACTTC
TRBV20-1	TRBD1	few	TRBJ1-6	14	CSARGQGYNSPLHF	TGCAGTGCTAGAGGACAGGGGTACAATTCACCCCTCCACTTT
TRBV11-3	.	.	TRBJ2-3	12	CASTSGANTQYF	TGTGCCAGCACCTCAGGGGCAAATACGCAGTATTTT
TRBV2	.	.	TRBJ2-1	13	CASSKDSHNEQFF	TGTGCCAGCAGCAAGGACAGCCACAATGAGCAGTTCTTC
TRBV7-2	.	.	TRBJ2-7	14	CASRRAGQNYEQYF	TGTGCCAGCAGAAGGGCGGGACAAAACTACGAGCAGTACTTC
TRBV4-1	TRBD2	.	TRBJ2-2	17	CASSQDRGAGGSGELFF	TGCGCCAGCAGCCAAGATCGGGGAGCGGGGGGATCCGGGGAGCTGTTTTTT
TRBV11-2	TRBD2	.	TRBJ2-1	13	CASSLVLGGMQFF	TGTGCCAGCAGCTTAGTTCTGGGAGGGATGCAGTTCTTC
TRBV5-1	.	few	TRBJ2-1	12	CASSLADNEQFF	TGCGCCAGCAGCTTGGCCGACAATGAGCAGTTCTTC
TRBV7-2	TRBD2	.	TRBJ2-5	15	CASSLLRGVGETQYF	TGTGCCAGCAGCTTACTGCGGGGGGTTGGGGAGACCCAGTACTTC
TRBV19	.	.	TRBJ1-5	14	CAGSVQDENQPQHF	TGTGCCGGTAGTGTACAGGATGAAAATCAGCCCCAGCATTTT
TRBV9	.	.	TRBJ1-2	13	CASRSGEAYGYTF	TGTGCCAGCAGGTCCGGAGAGGCCTATGGCTACACCTTC